These 31 T cell receptor beta chains were all obtained from the same sample, sequenced in a study of CD8+ T cells in alopecia areata (dated by TCRdb to the late 2010s). What the time point label conveys for this sample: more than three weeks on oral tofacitinib. The treatment or condition tag for this specimen amounts to: oral pan-JAK inhibitor, 5-10 mg twice daily. Receptor libraries were prepared by the immunoSEQ multiplex PCR assay. For TCR sequencing, RNA was extracted from every sample and reverse transcribed into cDNA to serve as template. TCRdb limited this immuneACCESS table to in-frame rearrangements with V and J called. A share of clones is missing; checked studies link under half to unresolved V genes, and the rest is unexplained. The sample records about 200,000 clones, 50% to 60% of which are singletons. The top ten hold roughly 3.3% of the sample. The source was CD4+ T cells sorted from blood, collected at week 4, from a patient treated with tofacitinib. Receptors originate from a human donor with alopecia areata.

The chain recombines TRBV29-1 with TRBJ2-3; the D is unclear. The V end lost 3 bases, the J end lost 1 base, and 8 bases lay between the germline ends. CDR3 size: 13 residues. CDR1 and CDR2 (germline): SQVTM, ANQGSEA. The CDR3 loop is CSVEARGTDTQYF. CDR3 bases: TGCAGCGTTGAGGCGAGAGGCACAGATACGCAGTATTTT.

The V and J genes are TRBV11-2 and TRBJ1-2, with D perhaps matching TRBD1 (5 bases). The CDR3 runs 14 residues. V lost 1 base and J lost 8, with 14 bases in between. CDR1 is SGHAT, CDR2 FQNNGV, per germline. The CDR3 coding sequence is TGTGCCAGCAGCTTAGCTGCCAGGGCGGGCGGCTACACCTTC. This sequence encodes CASSLAARAGGYTF.

V gene TRBV18 combines with J gene TRBJ1-5; the D gene is possibly TRBD1 (5 bases). Germline-derived CDR1 and CDR2 are KGHSH and LQKENI. The CDR3 length is 15 residues. V was pared by 4 bases and J by 4 bases, with 14 bases between. CDR3 sequence: CASSHRDSGNQPQHF. The CDR3 nucleotides read TGTGCCAGCTCACACCGGGACTCTGGGAATCAGCCCCAGCATTTT. Full variable domain (rest looked up from reference TRBV18 and TRBJ1-5): NAGVMQNPRHLVRRRGQEARLRCSPMKGHSHVYWYRQLPEEGLKFMVYLQKENIIDESGMPKERFSAEFPKEGPSILRIQQVVRGDSAAYFCASSHRDSGNQPQHFGDGTRLSIL.

This clone was observed a handful of times. J is TRBJ2-5 and V is TRBV14; 8 bases match TRBD1. The CDR3 is 13 residues long. Trimming took 4 bases from V and 5 from J; bases not matched to a gene: 3. CDR1 is SGHDN, CDR2 FVKESK, per germline. CDR3 sequence: CASSPNRGETQYF. The CDR3, as DNA: TGTGCCAGCAGCCCAAACAGGGGGGAGACCCAGTACTTC.

This clone was found a few times. The rearrangement joins TRBV19 to TRBJ2-1; possible D gene TRBD2, 5 bases. CDR1 and CDR2 from the germline V gene are LNHDA and SQIVND (reference sequence). V gave up 3 bases and J gave up 12 bases, with 9 bases separating them. The CDR3 loop spans 11 amino acids. For the CDR3, the DNA is TGTGCCAGTAGTATTGGTAGCGTGCAGTTCTTC. It encodes CASSIGSVQFF.

This clone was recorded a few times. The CDR3: CSAILVNEQFF. CDR3 bases: TGCAGCGCAATTCTGGTGAATGAGCAGTTCTTC. The V gene is TRBV29-1, the J gene TRBJ2-1; D gene unclear. Germline V CDR1 and CDR2: SQVTM, ANQGSEA. This CDR3 spans 11 amino acids. V was shortened by 7 bases and J by 7 bases, with 11 bases between the two germline ends.

This clone appeared a single time. The J gene is TRBJ2-5, the V gene TRBV5-1, with no clear D. Trimming took 1 base from V and 5 from J, leaving 12 bases between them. Germline values: CDR1 SGHRS, CDR2 YFSETQ. This CDR3 region has 14 residues. The CDR3 region has the DNA TGCGCCAGCAGCTTGTCCAGACCCGAGGAGACCCAGTACTTC. It yields the protein CASSLSRPEETQYF.

The chain employs TRBV6-1 and TRBJ2-5; 8 nucleotides line up with TRBD1. The CDR3 covers 15 residues. Per the germline V gene, CDR1 is MNHNS and CDR2 is SASEGT. The ends lost 7 bases at V and 2 bases at J; junction bases unmatched: 9. The DNA of the CDR3 is TGTGCCAGCACCCGACCCCGGACAGGGCAAGAGACCCAGTACTTC. Residues: CASTRPRTGQETQYF.

This clone appeared a few times. The V gene is TRBV29-1, the J gene TRBJ1-1; no clear D gene. The CDR3 runs to 13 residues. Germline CDR1 and CDR2: SQVTM and ANQGSEA. V lost 5 bases and J lost 0, with 10 bases in between. The CDR3 reads CSVRAAMNTEAFF. Here the CDR3 DNA reads TGCAGCGTTCGGGCAGCCATGAACACTGAAGCTTTCTTT.

The V and J genes are TRBV7-2 and TRBJ2-3; 11 positions agree with TRBD2. Germline-derived CDR1 and CDR2 are SGHTA and FQGNSA. The CDR3 has 13 amino acids. The V and J ends lost 3 bases and 9 bases, in that order; junction bases with no gene match: 2. The CDR3 here is CASSLTSGETQYF. For the CDR3, the DNA is TGTGCCAGCAGCTTGACTAGCGGGGAGACGCAGTATTTT.

V usage is TRBV6-1 and J usage is TRBJ1-6; D is unresolved. Germline V lookup: CDR1 MNHNS, CDR2 SASEGT. The CDR3 has 13 residues. V dropped 4 bases and J dropped 8 bases, with 9 bases sitting between them. The CDR3 loop is CASSGTAYSPLHF. DNA of the CDR3: TGTGCCAGCAGTGGGACGGCTTATTCACCCCTCCACTTT.

The rearrangement uses TRBV29-1 and TRBJ2-5, with 7 positions matching TRBD2. CDR3 length: 16 amino acids. V gave up 5 bases and J gave up 5 bases; unmatched junction bases: 17. CDR1 SQVTM and CDR2 ANQGSEA come from the germline V gene. This CDR3 reads CSVRRGILQRAETQYF. The CDR3 coding sequence is TGCAGCGTTCGGCGGGGGATCCTTCAGCGGGCGGAGACCCAGTACTTC.

For this clone: A junction boundary mismatches the germline segment, possibly from a read error. The chain uses TRBV25-1 and TRBJ1-6, with a possible D match to TRBD1 (5 bases). Germline loops: CDR1 MGHDK, CDR2 SYGVNS. CDR3 size: 15 residues. Here the CDR3 reads CASSELLRDKSPLHF. The CDR3 DNA sequence: TGTGCCAGCAGTGAACTCCTCAGGGATAAGTCACCCCTCCACTTT.

The chain is built from TRBV29-1 and TRBJ2-2, with 8 nucleotides matching TRBD2. V was clipped by 5 bases and J by 4 bases; unmatched bases: 3. The CDR3 spans 13 residues. Germline V lookup: CDR1 SQVTM, CDR2 ANQGSEA. The CDR3 reads CSVFSGTTGELFF. CDR3 DNA: TGCAGCGTTTTTAGCGGGACCACCGGGGAGCTGTTTTTT.

This clone was counted a few times. V gene TRBV18 combines with J gene TRBJ2-7; D is ambiguous. CDR1 and CDR2 (germline): KGHSH, LQKENI. The CDR3 spans 14 residues. Trimming took 1 base from V and 0 from J, leaving 7 bases between them. The CDR3, as DNA: TGTGCCAGCTCACCACTGGGTAGCTCCTACGAGCAGTACTTC. This encodes CASSPLGSSYEQYF.

V and J are TRBV6-6 and TRBJ1-2; TRBD1 agrees at 9 bases. The CDR3 is made up of 15 amino acids. Unmatched junction bases numbered 10, after V lost 5 bases and J lost 6 bases. Germline CDR1 reads MNHNY; CDR2 reads SVGAGI (reference sequence). CDR3 nucleotides: TGTGCCAGCAGTAGACAGGGACAGGGCCGGGATGGCTACACCTTC. Its translation: CASSRQGQGRDGYTF.

The chain is built from TRBV4-1 and TRBJ2-1, with D uncertain. Trimming left V 4 bases short and J 9 bases short, with 10 bases between. The germline V gene has CDR1 MGHRA and CDR2 YSYEKL. This CDR3 has 12 amino acids. The DNA of the CDR3 is TGCGCCAGCAGCCGCCCCCCCAGTGAGCAGTTCTTC. Its protein is CASSRPPSEQFF.

The chain couples TRBV5-1 to TRBJ2-3; D is ambiguous. Germline V gene lookup returns CDR1 SGHRS and CDR2 YFSETQ. The CDR3 length is 12 residues. With 2 bases removed from V and 8 bases from J, the gap between germline ends came to 9 bases. In DNA form, the CDR3 reads TGCGCCAGCAGCTTTGACGGAGTTACGCAGTATTTT. Its translation is CASSFDGVTQYF. Full variable domain (rest looked up from reference TRBV5-1 and TRBJ2-3): KAGVTQTPRYLIKTRGQQVTLSCSPISGHRSVSWYQQTPGQGLQFLFEYFSETQRNKGNFPGRFSGRQFSNSRSEMNVSTLELGDSALYLCASSFDGVTQYFGPGTRLTVL.

This rearrangement joins TRBV30 to TRBJ2-1; 7 bases agree with TRBD1. Trimming cost V 3 bases and J 3 bases; bases outside gene matches: 8. CDR1 and CDR2 (germline): GTSNPN, SVGIG (reference sequence). The CDR3 totals 15 residues. CDR3 DNA sequence: TGTGCCTGGAGCGAACAGGGGACGATCTACAATGAGCAGTTCTTC. This codes for CAWSEQGTIYNEQFF.

The chain employs TRBV30 and TRBJ2-1, with TRBD2 matching over 12 bases. With V trimmed by 3 bases and J by 5 bases, 5 bases remained unmatched. CDR1 and CDR2 (germline): GTSNPN, SVGIG (reference sequence). The CDR3 sequence is 15 residues long. The CDR3 spells CAWSQTSGGHNEQFF. The CDR3 DNA is TGTGCCTGGAGCCAGACTAGCGGGGGCCACAATGAGCAGTTCTTC.

The rearrangement uses TRBV4-2 and TRBJ2-6; D unresolved. V was cut by 3 bases and J by 0 bases, with 9 bases left in between. This CDR3 has 16 amino acids. From germline, CDR1 is LGHNA and CDR2 YNFKEQ. CDR3 sequence (DNA): TGTGCCAGCAGCCAGCTACACAGCTCTGGGGCCAACGTCCTGACTTTC. It yields the protein CASSQLHSSGANVLTF.

The sample holds a few counts of this clone. Other DNA sequences in the sample encode the same CDR3. CDR3 DNA sequence: TGTGCCAGCAGTGAACAGGGATCCACAGATACGCAGTATTTT. It yields the protein CASSEQGSTDTQYF. The chain is built from TRBV2 and TRBJ2-3, with D tentatively TRBD1 (5 bases). The V and J ends lost 2 bases and 2 bases respectively, with 8 bases between them. Germline V gene lookup returns CDR1 SNHLY and CDR2 FYNNEI. This CDR3 region has 14 residues.

V gene TRBV7-8 combines with J gene TRBJ2-7; no clear D gene. Trimming took off 3 bases at V and 7 bases at J, with 19 bases between the two ends. The V gene's germline CDR1 is SGHVS and CDR2 FQNEAQ. This CDR3 region has 15 residues. The CDR3: CASSFLGKLGQEQYF. The CDR3 bases are TGTGCCAGCAGCTTCCTAGGGAAACTTGGCCAAGAGCAGTACTTC.

The V and J genes are TRBV5-1 and TRBJ2-1, with a possible D match to TRBD1 (6 bases). CDR1 SGHRS and CDR2 YFSETQ come from the germline V gene. The CDR3 covers 15 residues. V dropped 7 bases and J dropped 6 bases, with 20 bases sitting between them. As DNA, the CDR3 is TGCGCCAGCGGAACCGAGTTAGGGGGTGGCAATGAGCAGTTCTTC. Encoded protein: CASGTELGGGNEQFF.

This rearrangement joins TRBV29-1 to TRBJ1-2; tentatively, D is TRBD1 (5 bases). Trimming cost V 0 bases and J 8 bases, with 13 bases left between them. CDR1 SQVTM and CDR2 ANQGSEA come from the germline V gene. The CDR3 sequence is 13 residues long. CDR3 nucleotide sequence: TGCAGCGTTGAAGATCCAGGGTTGGTGGGCTACACCTTC. Protein product: CSVEDPGLVGYTF.

V is TRBV6-5 and J is TRBJ2-7; D assignment may be TRBD1 or TRBD2 (6 bases each). Germline V gives CDR1 MNHEY, CDR2 SVGAGI. Trimming took off 8 bases at V and 5 bases at J, with 19 bases between the two ends. This CDR3 spans 14 amino acids. For the CDR3, the DNA is TGTGCCAGCCTCCCGAGCTGGGGGGCCAACGAGCAGTACTTC. Amino acid sequence: CASLPSWGANEQYF.

V is TRBV27 and J is TRBJ1-2, with 8 bases lining up with TRBD1. Germline V gene data show CDR1 as MNHEY and CDR2 as SMNVEV (reference sequence). Trimming removed 6 bases from V and 8 bases from J; junction bases left unmatched: 2. There are 11 residues in the CDR3. The DNA for the CDR3 is TGTGCCAGCAGGGACAGGGTCGGCTACACCTTC. Encoded protein: CASRDRVGYTF.

This sequence joins TRBV29-1 and TRBJ1-1, with D perhaps TRBD1 (5 bases). V lost 6 bases and J 0 bases, leaving 11 bases between the germline ends. Germline V gene lookup returns CDR1 SQVTM and CDR2 ANQGSEA. The CDR3 contains 13 residues. For the CDR3, the DNA is TGCAGCGTCTCGACAGACATGAACACTGAAGCTTTCTTT. Encoded protein: CSVSTDMNTEAFF.

The J gene is TRBJ2-2, the V gene TRBV30; D possibly matches TRBD1 or TRBD2 (6 bases each). Germline loops: CDR1 GTSNPN, CDR2 SVGIG (reference sequence). Trimming shortened V by 0 bases and J by 8 bases, and 13 bases separated the two germline ends. The CDR3 length is 14 residues. The CDR3 DNA reads as TGTGCCTGGAGTGTAACGGGGGCCAGGGGGGAGCTGTTTTTT. Its protein product is CAWSVTGARGELFF.

The sample holds a few counts of this clone. In DNA, the CDR3 is TGTGCCAGCACCCCCAGTCCTGCTCCGGCTAGCTCTGGAAACACCATATATTTT. Encoded protein: CASTPSPAPASSGNTIYF. The chain joins TRBV7-9 to TRBJ1-3, with unresolved D. Trimming shortened V by 7 bases and J by 0 bases, and 22 bases separated the two germline ends. CDR1 and CDR2 from the germline V gene are SEHNR and FQNEAQ (reference sequence). CDR3 length: 18 residues.

This chain joins TRBV2 and TRBJ2-5, with D perhaps TRBD2 (5 bases). V gave up 6 bases and J gave up 7 bases, with 12 bases separating them. The CDR3 sequence is 12 residues long. CDR1 is SNHLY, CDR2 FYNNEI, per germline. The CDR3: CASSTGVGTQYF. CDR3 in DNA: TGTGCCAGCAGCACCGGGGTAGGGACCCAGTACTTC.